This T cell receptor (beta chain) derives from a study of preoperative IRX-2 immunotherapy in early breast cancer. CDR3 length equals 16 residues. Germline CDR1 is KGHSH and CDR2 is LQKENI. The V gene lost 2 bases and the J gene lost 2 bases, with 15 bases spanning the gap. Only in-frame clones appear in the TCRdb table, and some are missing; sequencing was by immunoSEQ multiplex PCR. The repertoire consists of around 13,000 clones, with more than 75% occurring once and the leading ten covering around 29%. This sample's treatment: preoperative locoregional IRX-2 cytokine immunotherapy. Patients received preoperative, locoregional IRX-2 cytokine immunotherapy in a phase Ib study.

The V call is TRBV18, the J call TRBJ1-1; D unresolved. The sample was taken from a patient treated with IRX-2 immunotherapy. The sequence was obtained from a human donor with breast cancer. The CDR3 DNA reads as TGTGCCAGCTCACCAAGGTTGGCAACCTCTAACACTGAAGCTTTCTTT. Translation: CASSPRLATSNTEAFF.